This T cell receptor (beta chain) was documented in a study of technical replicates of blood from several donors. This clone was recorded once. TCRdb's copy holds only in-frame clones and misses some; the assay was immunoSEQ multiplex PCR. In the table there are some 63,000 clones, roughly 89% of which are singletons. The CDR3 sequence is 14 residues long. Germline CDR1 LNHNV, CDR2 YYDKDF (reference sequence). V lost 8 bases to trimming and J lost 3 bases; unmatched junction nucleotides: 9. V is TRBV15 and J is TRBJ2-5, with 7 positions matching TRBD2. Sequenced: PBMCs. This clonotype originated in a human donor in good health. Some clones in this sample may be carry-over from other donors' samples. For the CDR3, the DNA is TGTGCCACCCGCCCGGGGGGACGAGAAGAGACCCAGTACTTC. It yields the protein CATRPGGREETQYF.